Below, 29 T cell receptor beta chains from the same sample are listed, as sequenced in a study of early T cells in non-severe SARS-CoV-2 infection. TCRdb independently ran MiXCR on the 5' RACE reads; one entry per CDR3 protein. The top ten hold 0.5% to 0.75% of the sample, which has roughly 93,000 distinct CDR3 sequences, roughly 14% seen once. The sequencing input was whole blood. These TCRs come from an adult who was a healthcare worker with PCR-confirmed SARS-CoV-2 infection or an uninfected control (not recorded which).

The gene calls are TRBV7-6 and TRBJ1-1; D gene uncertain. Between the trimmed V and J ends, which lost 5 bases and 3 bases, there was a span of 10 bases. The CDR3 has 13 amino acids. CDR1 is SGHVS and CDR2 is FNYEAQ in the germline V gene. The CDR3 loop reads CASSALVDTEAFF. Here the CDR3 DNA reads TGTGCCAGCAGCGCCTTGGTGGACACTGAAGCTTTCTTT. Filled out from reference TRBV7-6 and TRBJ1-1, the complete variable domain reads GAGVSQSPRYKVTKRGQDVALRCDPISGHVSLYWYRQALGQGPEFLTYFNYEAQQDKSGLPNDRFSAERPEGSISTLTIQRTEQRDSAMYRCASSALVDTEAFFGQGTRLTVV.

At least ten counts were recorded for this clonotype. The chain links TRBV24-1 to TRBJ1-1; tentative D call: TRBD1 (5 bases). Per germline, CDR1 KGHDR and CDR2 SFDVKD. V lost 7 bases and J 1 base, leaving 9 bases between the germline ends. CDR3 length: 13 residues. CDR3 residues: CATRGTANTEAFF. In DNA, the CDR3 is TGTGCCACCAGGGGGACTGCGAACACTGAAGCTTTCTTT.

This sequence joins TRBV18 and TRBJ2-1; 10 positions agree with TRBD1. The CDR3 is made up of 14 amino acids. The germline gives CDR1 KGHSH, CDR2 LQKENI. Trimming cost V 4 bases and J 6 bases; bases outside gene matches: 3. CDR3 sequence: CASSRGQGPNEQFF. CDR3 DNA sequence: TGTGCCAGCTCACGGGGACAGGGGCCCAATGAGCAGTTCTTC.

This clonotype was seen ten or more times. This sequence joins TRBV20-1 and TRBJ2-3, with 9 bases fitting TRBD1. This CDR3 is built from 15 residues. Germline V gene sequence: CDR1 DFQATT, CDR2 SNEGSKA (reference sequence). J lost 3 bases, V lost 6 bases, and 10 bases had no gene match. CDR3 residues: CSASSDRGATDTQYF. Written as DNA, the CDR3 is TGCAGTGCCAGCTCGGACAGGGGCGCTACAGATACGCAGTATTTT.

The chain joins TRBV20-1 to TRBJ2-1; 9 nucleotides align to TRBD2. After removal of 2 bases from V and 4 bases from J, the junction contained 3 bases not matched to a gene. Per the germline V gene, CDR1 is DFQATT and CDR2 is SNEGSKA (reference sequence). This CDR3 is built from 14 residues. The CDR3 nucleotides are TGCAGTGCTAGAATGCTAGCGGGGTACAATGAGCAGTTCTTC. Amino acids: CSARMLAGYNEQFF.

As concerns this clonotype: The CDR3 ends on some other residue instead of the conserved phenylalanine or tryptophan, so this is likely a read error. The genes are TRBV3-1 and TRBJ2-3; the match to TRBD2 covers 10 bases. Per germline, CDR1 LGHDT and CDR2 YNNKEL (reference sequence). J gave up 0 bases and V 1 base, and 4 bases lay outside the gene matches. The CDR3 spans 17 residues. The CDR3 sequence: CASSQANSGGSTDTQYL. CDR3 bases: TGTGCCAGCAGCCAAGCGAATAGCGGGGGGAGCACAGATACGCAGTATTTA.

This clonotype has only a few counts. The chain combines TRBV5-5 with TRBJ2-3, with TRBD1 as a possible D gene (6 bases). The germline gives CDR1 SGHKS, CDR2 YYEKEE (reference sequence). Trimming took 4 bases from V and 6 from J, leaving 15 bases between them. The CDR3 runs 14 residues. The CDR3 nucleotides read TGTGCCAGCAGCCGACAGGCCCCGGGGGATACGCAGTATTTT. Protein product: CASSRQAPGDTQYF. The complete variable domain, with remaining parts taken from reference TRBV5-5 and TRBJ2-3, reads DAGVTQSPTHLIKTRGQQVTLRCSPISGHKSVSWYQQVLGQGPQFIFQYYEKEERGRGNFPDRFSARQFPNYSSELNVNALLLGDSALYLCASSRQAPGDTQYFGPGTRLTVL.

This chain joins TRBV5-4 and TRBJ1-4, with 7 bases fitting TRBD1. The CDR3 has 14 amino acids. J gave up 5 bases and V 3 bases, and 4 bases lay outside the gene matches. Germline CDR1 reads SGHNT; CDR2 reads YYREEE (reference sequence). The CDR3 region has the DNA TGTGCCAGCAGCTGGATGACAGGGAATGAAAAACTGTTTTTT. Amino acids: CASSWMTGNEKLFF. The full variable domain, in which reference TRBV5-4 and TRBJ1-4 provide the parts outside the CDR3, is ETGVTQSPTHLIKTRGQQVTLRCSSQSGHNTVSWYQQALGQGPQFIFQYYREEENGRGNFPPRFSGLQFPNYSSELNVNALELDDSALYLCASSWMTGNEKLFFGSGTQLSVL.

This clonotype has just a few counts. The chain links TRBV12-3 or TRBV12-4 to TRBJ1-4; D call uncertain. Trimming left V 8 bases short and J 2 bases short, with 6 bases between. The CDR3 is 12 residues long. The CDR3 coding sequence is TGTGCCAGCGCCCTGACTAATGAAAAACTGTTTTTT. The encoded protein is CASALTNEKLFF.

The sample holds a few counts of this clonotype. The genes are TRBV6-5 and TRBJ2-2; 7 positions match TRBD1. Trimming removed 6 bases from V and 7 bases from J; junction bases left unmatched: 5. CDR1 MNHEY and CDR2 SVGAGI come from the germline V gene. CDR3 length: 13 residues. The CDR3 DNA follows: TGTGCCAGCAGCCAAGACAGGGACGGGGAGCTGTTTTTT. It codes for CASSQDRDGELFF.

This clonotype was counted ten times or more. The rearrangement uses TRBV12-3 or TRBV12-4 and TRBJ1-6; possible D gene TRBD1, 5 bases. The CDR3 consists of 14 residues. Trimming removed 5 bases from V and 4 bases from J, with 9 bases in between. CDR3 bases: TGTGCCAGCAGTGACAGTCGTTATAATTCACCCCTCCACTTT. Its translation: CASSDSRYNSPLHF.

This clonotype is labeled medium-sized (0.01 to 0.1%). The V gene is TRBV4-2, the J gene TRBJ2-3, with TRBD2 matching over 11 bases. After removal of 1 base from V and 0 bases from J, the junction contained 9 bases not matched to a gene. Germline CDR1 and CDR2: LGHNA and YNFKEQ. The CDR3 has 19 residues. For the CDR3, the DNA is TGTGCCAGCAGCCAAGCGTCTAGCGGGGGGCGATTTAGCACAGATACGCAGTATTTT. Its protein is CASSQASSGGRFSTDTQYF.

The rearrangement links TRBV20-1 to TRBJ2-3, with 11 bases lining up with TRBD2. The germline V gene encodes CDR1 DFQATT and CDR2 SNEGSKA (reference sequence). The CDR3 has 19 residues. The ends lost 0 bases at V and 1 base at J; junction bases unmatched: 12. CDR3 protein: CSARDYAGLAATGTDTQYF. CDR3 DNA sequence: TGCAGTGCTAGAGATTACGCGGGACTAGCGGCAACTGGCACAGATACGCAGTATTTT.

This clonotype was detected a few times. The rearrangement uses TRBV12-3 or TRBV12-4 and TRBJ2-1; 11 bases match TRBD2. The CDR3 has 17 amino acids. The junction had 13 bases not matched to a gene; V was cut back by 6 bases and J by 6 bases. CDR3 in DNA: TGTGCCAGCAGCCCCGAGGGTAGCGGGGGGGCTCTCAATGAGCAGTTCTTC. It specifies CASSPEGSGGALNEQFF.

This clonotype was observed a few times. V gene TRBV11-2 combines with J gene TRBJ2-3; 10 bases line up with TRBD2. This CDR3 spans 15 amino acids. In germline, CDR1 is SGHAT, CDR2 FQNNGV. J lost 4 bases, V lost 6 bases, and 7 bases had no gene match. The CDR3 protein is CASSWVSGGPDTQYF. As DNA, the CDR3 is TGTGCCAGCAGTTGGGTTAGCGGGGGGCCAGATACGCAGTATTTT.

This chain uses TRBV7-2 with TRBJ1-6, with TRBD1 as a possible D gene (6 bases). The V and J ends lost 3 bases and 8 bases respectively, with 14 bases between them. Germline loops: CDR1 SGHTA, CDR2 FQGNSA. The CDR3 sequence is 15 residues long. CDR3 loop: CASSLADRVYSPLHF. The CDR3, as DNA: TGTGCCAGCAGCTTGGCGGACAGAGTTTATTCACCCCTCCACTTT.

This clonotype was counted many times. This chain uses TRBV27 with TRBJ2-5; D unclear. The CDR3 has 17 amino acids. Germline-derived CDR1 and CDR2 are MNHEY and SMNVEV (reference sequence). Trimming took 4 bases from V and 1 from J, leaving 19 bases between them. Written as DNA, the CDR3 is TGTGCCAGCAGTTCAAGCAGCGACGGTCCCTCCCAAGAGACCCAGTACTTC. It codes for CASSSSSDGPSQETQYF.

This clonotype was observed a handful of times. This chain links TRBV20-1 with TRBJ1-5; D is uncertain. Trimming took off 3 bases at V and 0 bases at J, with 12 bases between the two ends. Germline V gives CDR1 DFQATT, CDR2 SNEGSKA (reference sequence). This CDR3 region has 15 residues. The CDR3 protein is CSASDPNGSNQPQHF. In DNA form, the CDR3 reads TGCAGTGCTAGTGATCCCAACGGTAGCAATCAGCCCCAGCATTTT.

This clonotype was observed a few times. This chain connects TRBV20-1 to TRBJ2-5; no firm D call. V shed 1 base and J shed 9 bases, with 15 bases lying between them. CDR1 and CDR2 (germline): DFQATT, SNEGSKA (reference sequence). This CDR3 contains 13 residues. Here the CDR3 reads CSARVIPDGAQYF. CDR3 nucleotide sequence: TGCAGTGCTAGAGTTATCCCGGATGGGGCCCAGTACTTC.

The chain couples TRBV12-3 or TRBV12-4 to TRBJ2-1; 8 bases fit TRBD2. Germline trimming cut 6 bases from V and 9 bases from J; bases unmatched to any gene: 10. The CDR3 runs 14 residues. The CDR3 is CASSHGGTSVEQFF. The CDR3 DNA follows: TGTGCCAGCAGCCATGGGGGGACTAGTGTTGAGCAGTTCTTC.

The V and J genes are TRBV29-1 and TRBJ2-1; 9 nucleotides align to TRBD2. This CDR3 spans 16 amino acids. The ends lost 3 bases at V and 4 bases at J; junction bases unmatched: 10. Germline CDR1 is SQVTM and CDR2 is ANQGSEA. CDR3 nucleotides: TGCAGCGTTGATGAGGCGGGGGGGCGACCTTACAATGAGCAGTTCTTC. It specifies CSVDEAGGRPYNEQFF.

This clonotype has more than one count but fewer than ten. The J gene is TRBJ2-3, the V gene TRBV20-1, with unresolved D. CDR1 and CDR2 (germline): DFQATT, SNEGSKA (reference sequence). CDR3 length: 13 amino acids. The ends were cut back, 6 bases at V and 2 bases at J, with 12 bases in the middle. CDR3 DNA sequence: TGCAGTGCCAGTCCCACCTACACAGATACGCAGTATTTT. Amino acids: CSASPTYTDTQYF.

The chain recombines TRBV3-1 with TRBJ2-1, with TRBD2 matching 12 bases. V shed 5 bases and J 6 bases; nucleotides not matched to a gene: 5. Per germline, CDR1 LGHDT and CDR2 YNNKEL (reference sequence). This CDR3 is 15 amino acids long. In DNA form, the CDR3 reads TGTGCCAGCAGCACACGGACTAGCGGGGCCAATGAGCAGTTCTTC. Its protein is CASSTRTSGANEQFF.

The V and J genes are TRBV12-3 or TRBV12-4 and TRBJ1-3; 7 bases align to TRBD1. The CDR3 totals 16 residues. V trimming: 6 bases; J trimming: 0 bases; junction bases outside the gene matches: 8. CDR3 nucleotide sequence: TGTGCCAGCAGAATGACAGGGTCCTCCTCTGGAAACACCATATATTTT. Protein product: CASRMTGSSSGNTIYF.

The sample holds a few counts of this clonotype. The chain is built from TRBV7-6 and TRBJ2-1; the D call may be TRBD1 or TRBD2 (6 bases each). Between the trimmed V and J ends, which lost 3 bases and 9 bases, there was a span of 21 bases. CDR3 length: 16 amino acids. Germline-derived CDR1 and CDR2 are SGHVS and FNYEAQ. The CDR3 is CASSFLLGGRVGEQFF. The CDR3 DNA reads as TGTGCCAGCAGCTTTCTTCTCGGGGGCCGCGTGGGTGAGCAGTTCTTC.

The rearrangement uses TRBV11-2 and TRBJ2-2, with 8 bases that match TRBD2. CDR1 and CDR2 from the germline V gene are SGHAT and FQNNGV. This CDR3 is 15 amino acids long. With V trimmed by 1 base and J by 7 bases, 5 bases remained unmatched. The DNA for the CDR3 is TGTGCCAGCAGCTTAGCGGGGGGGCTCAACGGGGAGCTGTTTTTT. Protein sequence: CASSLAGGLNGELFF.

This clonotype was seen a few times. This sequence joins TRBV6-1 and TRBJ2-1, with 7 bases matching TRBD2. J lost 8 bases, V lost 5 bases, and 9 bases had no gene match. This CDR3 region has 14 residues. Germline CDR1 reads MNHNS; CDR2 reads SASEGT. CDR3 loop: CASSPGLGDDEQFF. The CDR3 DNA sequence: TGTGCCAGCAGTCCAGGACTAGGGGATGATGAGCAGTTCTTC.

V gene TRBV21-1 combines with J gene TRBJ2-1. TRBV21-1 is a listed pseudogene. This CDR3 is built from 15 residues. The CDR3 DNA reads as TGTGCCAGCAGCCCCCACTTGGAAGGTAGCAATGAGCAGTTCTTC. It yields the protein CASSPHLEGSNEQFF.

A few counts support this clonotype. DNA for the CDR3: TGCAGTGCTAGAGACCGGGACAGGGGACAGACCCAGTACTTC. Protein product: CSARDRDRGQTQYF. The J gene is TRBJ2-5, the V gene TRBV20-1; 10 bases map to TRBD1. Looked up from germline, CDR1 is DFQATT and CDR2 is SNEGSKA (reference sequence). The CDR3 runs to 14 residues. V lost 0 bases and J lost 6; bases outside the gene matches: 4.